This TCR beta chain was recorded in a study of early T cells in non-severe SARS-CoV-2 infection. Each CDR3 protein is one row after TCRdb ran MiXCR on the 5' RACE reads. The table includes more than 25,000 distinct CDR3 sequences, roughly 5.3% detected once. This CDR3 comprises 13 residues. In germline, CDR1 is SGHTA, CDR2 FQGTGA. Trimming shortened V by 3 bases and J by 4 bases, and 9 bases separated the two germline ends. This sequence was found in an adult who was a healthcare worker with PCR-confirmed SARS-CoV-2 infection or an uninfected control (not recorded which). The V call is TRBV7-3, the J call TRBJ1-2; tentatively, D is TRBD1 (5 bases). The sequenced material came from whole blood. The CDR3 is CASSLTAVYGYTF. Here the CDR3 DNA reads TGTGCCAGCAGCTTGACAGCTGTCTATGGCTACACCTTC. The full variable domain, its missing parts supplied by reference TRBV7-3 and TRBJ1-2, is GAGVSQTPSNKVTEKGKYVELRCDPISGHTALYWYRQSLGQGPEFLIYFQGTGAADDSGLPNDRFFAVRPEGSVSTLKIQRTERGDSAVYLCASSLTAVYGYTFGSGTRLTVV.